This T cell receptor (beta chain) was captured by sequencing in a study of regulatory T cells in long-lasting Graves disease. Study results and limitations: Persistent Graves' cases showed lower TCR diversity than newly diagnosed cases.

Germline V gives CDR1 SEHNR, CDR2 FQNEAQ (reference sequence). This CDR3 is 18 amino acids long. The V and J ends lost 4 bases and 13 bases respectively, with 34 bases between them. This clonotype was found a few times. The antigen is unknown. Time point described: persistent/refractory GD, antithyroid drugs over 5 years with positive TRAb. Scientists built the TCR library using RNA that was extracted from PBMCs. Construction of TCR beta libraries relied on iRepertoire HTBI primers and on Arm-PCR targeting CDR3 regions. One entry per CDR3 protein results from TCRdb running MiXCR on the multiplex PCR reads. Of some 470,000 distinct CDR3 sequences in the sample, roughly 21% were seen once.

V usage is TRBV7-9 and J usage is TRBJ2-5; the D gene could be TRBD1 or TRBD2 (9 bases each). The clonotype originates from a female donor with Graves disease. This sample comprised peripheral blood mononuclear cells (PBMCs), obtained when the disease was refractory, from a patient treated with antithyroid drugs. The CDR3: CASSSPGTGFSGGPRRYF. The CDR3 DNA follows: TGTGCCAGCAGCTCACCCGGGACAGGGTTCAGCGGGGGGCCCCGGCGGTACTTC. The complete variable domain, with remaining parts taken from reference TRBV7-9 and TRBJ2-5, reads DTGVSQNPRHKITKRGQNVTFRCDPISEHNRLYWYRQTLGQGPEFLTYFQNEAQLEKSRLLSDRFSAERPKGSFSTLEIQRTEQGDSAMYLCASSSPGTGFSGGPRRYFGPGTRLLVL.